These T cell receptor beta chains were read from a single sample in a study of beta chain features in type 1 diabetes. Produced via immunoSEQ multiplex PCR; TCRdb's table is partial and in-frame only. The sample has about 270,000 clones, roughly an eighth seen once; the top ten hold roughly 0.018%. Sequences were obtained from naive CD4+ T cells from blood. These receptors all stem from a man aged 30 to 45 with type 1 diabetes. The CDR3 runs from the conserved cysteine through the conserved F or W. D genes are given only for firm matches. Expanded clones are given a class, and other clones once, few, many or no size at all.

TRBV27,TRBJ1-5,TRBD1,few,TGTGCCAGCAGTTTAGGGACAGGGGGGTTCAATCAGCCCCAGCATTTT,CASSLGTGGFNQPQHF
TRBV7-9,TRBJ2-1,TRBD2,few,TGTGCCAGCAGCTGGACTAGCGGGATAAGCAATGAGCAGTTCTTC,CASSWTSGISNEQFF
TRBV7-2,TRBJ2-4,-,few,TGTGCCAGCAGCGGAAGCGACAGGCAGTACTTC,CASSGSDRQYF
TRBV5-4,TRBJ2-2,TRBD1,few,TGTGCCAGCAGCTTCCGGGACAGGGACACCGGGGAGCTGTTTTTT,CASSFRDRDTGELFF
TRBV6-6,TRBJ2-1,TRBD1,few,TGTGCCAGCAGTTACTCCACAGGGGGCGTTGAGCAGTTCTTC,CASSYSTGGVEQFF
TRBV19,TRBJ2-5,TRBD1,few,TGTGCCAGTAGTTGGGACAGTCAAGAGACCCAGTACTTC,CASSWDSQETQYF
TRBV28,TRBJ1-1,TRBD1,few,TGTGCCAGTGACACAGGGGCGGTAAACACTGAAGCTTTCTTT,CASDTGAVNTEAFF
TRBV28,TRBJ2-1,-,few,TGTGCCAGCAGGAGACTAGGGGATGAGCAGTTCTTC,CASRRLGDEQFF
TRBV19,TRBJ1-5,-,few,TGTGCCAGTAGGAATACCGGGACTTATCATCAGCCCCAGCATTTT,CASRNTGTYHQPQHF
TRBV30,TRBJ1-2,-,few,TGTGCCTGGACCTTCGCTAGATCCTATGGCTACACCTTC,CAWTFARSYGYTF
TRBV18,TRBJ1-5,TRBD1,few,TGTGCCAGCTCACCAGGGGGACAGGGGGACAATCAGCCCCAGCATTTT,CASSPGGQGDNQPQHF
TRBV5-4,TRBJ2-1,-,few,TGTGCCAGCAGCTTGGGAGTCCCCCTCGGGTACAATGAGCAGTTCTTC,CASSLGVPLGYNEQFF
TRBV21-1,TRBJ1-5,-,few,TGTGCCAGCGCCAGGGGGTCTCGGCCCCAGCATTTT,CASARGSRPQHF
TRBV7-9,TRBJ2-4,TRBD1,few,TGTGCCAGCAGCTTATGGACAGGGGAGCTCAAAAACATTCAGTACTTC,CASSLWTGELKNIQYF
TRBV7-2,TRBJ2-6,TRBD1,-,TGTGCCAGCAGGCGGACAGGGACCTCTGGGGCCAACGTCCTGACTTTC,CASRRTGTSGANVLTF
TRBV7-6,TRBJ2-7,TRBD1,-,TGTGCCAGCAGCTTAGGGGCAGGGGGACCCTACGAGCAGTACTTC,CASSLGAGGPYEQYF
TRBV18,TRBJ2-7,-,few,TGTGCCAGCTCATCGCCCGCAGGGTTTGCCTCCGAGCAGTACTTC,CASSSPAGFASEQYF
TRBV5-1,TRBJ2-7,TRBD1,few,TGCGCCAGCAGCTTGGACAGGGGCTACGAGCAGTACTTC,CASSLDRGYEQYF
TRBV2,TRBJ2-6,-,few,TGTGCCAGCAGTGAGGGGAGCTCTGGGGCCAACGTCCTGACTTTC,CASSEGSSGANVLTF
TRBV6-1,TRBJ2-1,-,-,TGTGCCAGCAGTGAGGCGGGAAAGGCCTACAATGAGCAGTTCTTC,CASSEAGKAYNEQFF
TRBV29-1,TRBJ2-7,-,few,TGCAGCGTTGGCGGTTCCTACGAGCAGTACTTC,CSVGGSYEQYF
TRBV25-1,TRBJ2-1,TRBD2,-,TGTGCCACCCAGCGGGGCTTAGATGAGCAGTTCTTC,CATQRGLDEQFF
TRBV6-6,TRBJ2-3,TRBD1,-,TGTGCCAGCAGTCCCCGGGACAGCGTCACAGATACGCAGTATTTT,CASSPRDSVTDTQYF
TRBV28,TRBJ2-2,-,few,TGTGCCAGCTTTCGAGACACCGGGGAGCTGTTTTTT,CASFRDTGELFF
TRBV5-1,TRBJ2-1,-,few,TGCGCCAGCCGCGTATCGGATGAGCAGTTCTTC,CASRVSDEQFF
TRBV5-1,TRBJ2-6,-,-,TGCGCCACAAACTTGAGGTCAGGGGCCAACGTCCTGACTTTC,CATNLRSGANVLTF
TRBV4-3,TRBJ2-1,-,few,TGCGCCAGCAGCCAAGATTTTCCTAGCTCCTACAATGAGCAGTTCTTC,CASSQDFPSSYNEQFF
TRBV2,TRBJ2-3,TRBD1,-,TGTGCCAGCAGTGAGAGCGGGACAGGGCTAGATACGCAGTATTTT,CASSESGTGLDTQYF
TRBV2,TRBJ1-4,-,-,TGTGCCAGCAGGAGGGTGACAGGAACTAATGAAAAACTGTTTTTT,CASRRVTGTNEKLFF
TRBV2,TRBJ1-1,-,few,TGTGCCAGCAGTGGGACTGTGAACACTGAAGCTTTCTTT,CASSGTVNTEAFF